The 17 T cell receptor beta chains given below trace back to one sample, sequenced in a study of cytomegalovirus exposure and HLA in healthy donors. Use of 60 Vbeta and 13 Jbeta primers characterized the PCR. Sequencing was performed with immunoSEQ multiplex PCR; in TCRdb, only in-frame clones are kept and a portion is missing. The sample has about 150,000 clones, about four fifths seen once; the top ten hold 2.8%. The specimen was PBMCs. The receptors were sampled from a man between 18 and 35 years old in good health and CMV-seronegative.

The chain carries TRBV19 and TRBJ1-6, with 7 bases lining up with TRBD1. The CDR3 has 15 amino acids. Germline values: CDR1 LNHDA, CDR2 SQIVND (reference sequence). V lost 5 bases and J lost 5; bases outside the gene matches: 6. CDR3 nucleotides: TGTGCCAGTAGTTTTGACAGGGTCGATAATTCACCCCTCCACTTT. Its protein is CASSFDRVDNSPLHF.

The chain uses TRBV18 and TRBJ1-5; 7 bases align to TRBD1. The CDR3 spans 16 residues. V gave up 4 bases and J gave up 4 bases; unmatched junction bases: 10. Germline CDR1 is KGHSH and CDR2 is LQKENI. CDR3 region: CASSLAGTVYNQPQHF. As DNA, the CDR3 is TGTGCCAGCTCACTAGCCGGGACAGTTTATAATCAGCCCCAGCATTTT.

CDR3 residues: CASSWVRGWGNTIYF. CDR3 nucleotide sequence: TGTGCCAGCAGCTGGGTGCGGGGATGGGGAAACACCATATATTTT. The chain joins TRBV11-2 to TRBJ1-3; no clear D. With 4 bases removed from V and 4 bases from J, the gap between germline ends came to 14 bases. In germline, CDR1 is SGHAT, CDR2 FQNNGV. CDR3 length equals 15 residues. The whole variable domain, filled in from reference TRBV11-2 and TRBJ1-3, reads EAGVAQSPRYKIIEKRQSVAFWCNPISGHATLYWYQQILGQGPKLLIQFQNNGVVDDSQLPKDRFSAERLKGVDSTLKIQPAKLEDSAVYLCASSWVRGWGNTIYFGEGSWLTVV.

This clone was recorded a few times. The chain links TRBV7-6 to TRBJ2-5, with a weak D call TRBD2 (6 bases). Trimming took off 3 bases at V and 2 bases at J, with 7 bases between the two ends. Germline assignment: CDR1 SGHVS and CDR2 FNYEAQ. The CDR3 extends over 13 amino acids. CDR3 sequence reads: CASSFGTQETQYF. CDR3 nucleotides: TGTGCCAGCAGCTTTGGGACTCAAGAGACCCAGTACTTC.

The chain combines TRBV6-4 with TRBJ1-1; perhaps TRBD1 as D (6 bases). The CDR3 loop spans 13 amino acids. V was pared by 6 bases and J by 1 base, with 9 bases between. Looked up from germline, CDR1 is MRHNA and CDR2 is SNTAGT. The CDR3 spells CASRGQQNTEAFF. CDR3 nucleotides: TGTGCCAGCAGAGGACAGCAGAACACTGAAGCTTTCTTT.

In this sample, this clone turned up a few times. The CDR3 DNA sequence: TGTGCCAGTAGTATAGAGGGTACAGGGGATCAGCCCCAGCATTTT. Translated: CASSIEGTGDQPQHF. V gene TRBV19 combines with J gene TRBJ1-5; 7 bases are shared with TRBD1. The V gene's germline CDR1 is LNHDA and CDR2 SQIVND (reference sequence). The CDR3 is 15 residues long. J gave up 5 bases and V 0 bases, and 4 bases lay outside the gene matches.

V and J are TRBV7-2 and TRBJ2-3; D gene ambiguous. The V gene's germline CDR1 is SGHTA and CDR2 FQGNSA. The CDR3 sequence is 14 residues long. The germline V and J ends were trimmed by 5 bases and 2 bases, with 11 bases remaining between them. The chain's CDR3 is CASSPRQFTDTQYF. CDR3 sequence (DNA): TGTGCCAGCAGCCCTCGACAATTCACAGATACGCAGTATTTT.

As concerns this clone: A read error is likely, as this CDR3 ends without the conserved phenylalanine or tryptophan. The rearrangement uses TRBV19 and TRBJ1-2; D is unclear. The CDR3 is 14 residues long. The V and J ends lost 4 bases and 2 bases respectively, with 11 bases between them. Germline CDR1 is LNHDA and CDR2 is SQIVND (reference sequence). As DNA, the CDR3 is TGTGCCAGTAGTAGCCGCCAGACGAACTATGGCTACACCCTC. Protein product: CASSSRQTNYGYTL.

V usage is TRBV9 and J usage is TRBJ2-2, with D possibly matching TRBD2 (6 bases). Germline V gives CDR1 SGDLS, CDR2 YYNGEE. The CDR3 has 16 residues. V lost 4 bases and J lost 7, with 20 bases in between. CDR3 in amino acids: CASSRSPGTGVGELFF. The CDR3 coding sequence is TGTGCCAGCAGCCGATCACCAGGGACTGGCGTCGGGGAGCTGTTTTTT.

The V and J genes are TRBV5-1 and TRBJ2-2, with D possibly matching TRBD2 (6 bases). Trimming pared 4 bases from V and 6 bases from J, leaving 16 bases between. The CDR3 consists of 15 residues. Per germline, CDR1 SGHRS and CDR2 YFSETQ. In nucleotides, the CDR3 is TGCGCCAGCAGCCCCAGCGGGTTACGGGCCGGGGAGCTGTTTTTT. It codes for CASSPSGLRAGELFF.

For the CDR3, the DNA is TGTGCCAGCTCACCTATGATGGGGGGGCTTAATGAAAAACTGTTTTTT. Its translation is CASSPMMGGLNEKLFF. This chain connects TRBV18 to TRBJ1-4, with a weak D call TRBD1 (6 bases). Per germline, CDR1 KGHSH and CDR2 LQKENI. The CDR3 is 16 amino acids. The V end lost 3 bases, the J end lost 4 bases, and 15 bases lay between the germline ends.

V usage is TRBV11-1 and J usage is TRBJ1-2, with a weak D call TRBD1 (6 bases). Trimming left V 3 bases short and J 2 bases short, with 7 bases between. Germline lookup yields CDR1 SGHAT and CDR2 FQDESV (reference sequence). The CDR3 is 13 amino acids. CDR3 coding DNA: TGTGCCAGCAGCTTCGACAGGAACTATGGCTACACCTTC. This encodes CASSFDRNYGYTF.

This rearrangement joins TRBV5-5 to TRBJ2-7, with TRBD1 identical over 8 bases. The CDR3 has 15 residues. The V segment lost 4 bases and the J segment 3 bases; nucleotides outside the gene matches: 9. Germline V gene lookup returns CDR1 SGHKS and CDR2 YYEKEE (reference sequence). The CDR3 is CASSGFDRGDYEQYF. The CDR3 bases are TGTGCCAGCAGCGGATTCGACAGGGGCGACTACGAGCAGTACTTC. The full variable domain, its missing parts supplied by reference TRBV5-5 and TRBJ2-7, is DAGVTQSPTHLIKTRGQQVTLRCSPISGHKSVSWYQQVLGQGPQFIFQYYEKEERGRGNFPDRFSARQFPNYSSELNVNALLLGDSALYLCASSGFDRGDYEQYFGPGTRLTVT.

V gene TRBV19 combines with J gene TRBJ1-3; no reliable D call. With 3 bases removed from V and 0 bases from J, the gap between germline ends came to 18 bases. Germline assignment: CDR1 LNHDA and CDR2 SQIVND (reference sequence). This CDR3 region has 18 residues. The CDR3 region is CASSIRVPPPLSGNTIYF. CDR3 in DNA: TGTGCCAGTAGTATCCGGGTGCCACCGCCACTCTCTGGAAACACCATATATTTT.

The chain has TRBV2 and TRBJ2-2; the D gene is possibly TRBD2 (5 bases). Germline lookup yields CDR1 SNHLY and CDR2 FYNNEI. Trimming took off 4 bases at V and 4 bases at J, with 7 bases between the two ends. The CDR3 length is 13 residues. CDR3 nucleotide sequence: TGTGCCAGCAGTGTTCGGGGCACCGGGGAGCTGTTTTTT. Residues: CASSVRGTGELFF.

The chain couples TRBV4-3 to TRBJ2-3, with 11 positions matching TRBD2. J lost 2 bases, V lost 0 bases, and 19 bases had no gene match. CDR1 is LGHNA, CDR2 YSLEER, per germline. CDR3 length: 22 amino acids. The CDR3 coding sequence is TGCGCCAGCAGCCAAGATCTATCATCCGGCACTAGCGGGGGATCCCTCACAGATACGCAGTATTTT. Amino acid sequence: CASSQDLSSGTSGGSLTDTQYF.

The J gene is TRBJ1-2, the V gene TRBV23-1; no firm D call. TRBV23-1 is an ORF for which the function is uncertain. V was cut by 2 bases and J by 4 bases, with 11 bases left in between. The CDR3 is 14 amino acids. CDR3 bases: TGCGCCAGCAGTCAAGAGGCTGGGTCCTATGGCTACACCTTC. Protein sequence: CASSQEAGSYGYTF.